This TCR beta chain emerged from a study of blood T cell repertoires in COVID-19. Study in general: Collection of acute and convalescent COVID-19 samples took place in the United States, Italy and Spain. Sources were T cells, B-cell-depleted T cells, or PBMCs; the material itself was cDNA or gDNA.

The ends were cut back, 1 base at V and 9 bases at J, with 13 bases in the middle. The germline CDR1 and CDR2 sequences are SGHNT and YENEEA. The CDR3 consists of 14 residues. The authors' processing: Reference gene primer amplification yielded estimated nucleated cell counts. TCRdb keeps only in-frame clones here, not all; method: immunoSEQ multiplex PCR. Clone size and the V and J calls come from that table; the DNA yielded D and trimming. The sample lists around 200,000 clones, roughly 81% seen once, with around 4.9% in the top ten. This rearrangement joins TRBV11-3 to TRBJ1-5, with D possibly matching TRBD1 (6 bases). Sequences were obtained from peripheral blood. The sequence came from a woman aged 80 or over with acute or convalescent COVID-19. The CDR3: CASSLAGAPGPQHF. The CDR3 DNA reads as TGTGCCAGCAGCTTAGCAGGGGCCCCCGGGCCCCAGCATTTT.